Shown below are 26 T cell receptor beta chains from a single sample sequenced in a study of shared clonotypes between healthy human individuals. Only in-frame clones appear in the TCRdb table, and some are missing; sequencing was by immunoSEQ multiplex PCR. The data hold 950,000 to 1,100,000 clones, with around 76% observed a single time. Input material: memory CD4+ T cells sorted from blood. Indicated subset: CD45RA-negative fraction. Every receptor here comes from a man younger than 35 in good health.

The chain uses TRBV9 and TRBJ2-7; D is possibly TRBD1 (5 bases). In germline, CDR1 is SGDLS, CDR2 YYNGEE. The CDR3 spans 16 residues. V shed 2 bases and J shed 4 bases, with 19 bases lying between them. Here the CDR3 DNA reads TGTGCCAGCAGCGTCATGGCGTCAGGGAATAAGTACGAGCAGTACTTC. This gives the protein CASSVMASGNKYEQYF.

The chain couples TRBV6-4 to TRBJ1-1; the match to TRBD1 covers 9 bases. V lost 6 bases and J lost 1; bases outside the gene matches: 9. The CDR3 has 16 amino acids. Germline CDR1 and CDR2: MRHNA and SNTAGT. CDR3 sequence: CASRVQGARENTEAFF. DNA for the CDR3: TGTGCCAGCAGGGTACAGGGGGCGCGGGAGAACACTGAAGCTTTCTTT.

A note on this clone: A far larger clone is one nucleotide away, so this likely arose from a read error. This sequence joins TRBV29-1 and TRBJ1-2; D not resolved. Looked up from germline, CDR1 is SQVTM and CDR2 is ANQGSEA. This CDR3 has 13 amino acids. DNA for the CDR3: TGCAGCGTTGAACGTAACCCCGTCTATGGCCACACCTTC. Translation: CSVERNPVYGHTF.

This clone turned up a few times. V is TRBV7-9 and J is TRBJ2-7; TRBD2 matches 9 bases. This CDR3 contains 15 residues. Losses at the gene ends were 5 bases for V and 3 bases for J; bases not matched to a gene: 8. Germline assignment: CDR1 SEHNR and CDR2 FQNEAQ (reference sequence). The CDR3 coding sequence is TGTGCCAGCAGCCCCTCAGCGGGAGGTTTCTACGAGCAGTACTTC. Protein product: CASSPSAGGFYEQYF.

V gene TRBV4-1 combines with J gene TRBJ1-5; D is unresolved. The germline CDR1 and CDR2 sequences are MGHRA and YSYEKL. CDR3 length equals 15 residues. V lost 0 bases, J lost 1 base, and 7 bases lay in between. CDR3 coding DNA: TGCGCCAGCAGCCAAGAAGGGCCAAGCAATCAGCCCCAGCATTTT. Translated, it gives CASSQEGPSNQPQHF.

This sequence joins TRBV6-4 and TRBJ2-7; 11 bases align to TRBD2. Germline CDR1 and CDR2: MRHNA and SNTAGT. The CDR3 consists of 16 residues. Trimming took 6 bases from V and 3 from J; bases not matched to a gene: 10. CDR3: CASRPLTSGRLYEQYF. The CDR3 nucleotides are TGTGCCAGCAGGCCCCTTACTAGCGGGAGACTCTACGAGCAGTACTTC.

The genes are TRBV5-8 and TRBJ2-4, with D possibly matching TRBD1 (7 bases). The CDR3 is made up of 14 amino acids. V lost 5 bases to trimming and J lost 3 bases, with 12 bases between them. CDR1 and CDR2 (germline): SGHTS, YDEGEE. The CDR3 spells CASSRGTVKNIQYF. CDR3 DNA: TGTGCCAGCAGTCGGGGGACAGTCAAAAACATTCAGTACTTC.

Comments on this clone: Other DNA sequences in this sample translate to the same CDR3. The chain combines TRBV18 with TRBJ2-3, with D perhaps matching TRBD2 (7 bases). Deletions cut 0 bases from V and 0 bases from J, with 10 bases between. The length of the CDR3 is 16 residues. Germline CDR1 and CDR2: KGHSH and LQKENI. The CDR3 loop is CASSPPRGGSTDTQYF. CDR3 sequence (DNA): TGTGCCAGCTCACCACCTAGGGGGGGAAGCACAGATACGCAGTATTTT.

The chain couples TRBV7-9 to TRBJ1-2; the match to TRBD1 covers 7 bases. CDR3 size: 15 residues. Germline V gives CDR1 SEHNR, CDR2 FQNEAQ (reference sequence). The V gene end was trimmed by 4 bases and the J gene end by 2 bases; junction bases not matched to a gene: 7. The CDR3: CASSSSGQKNYGYTF. The CDR3 nucleotides are TGTGCCAGCAGCTCTTCGGGACAGAAGAACTATGGCTACACCTTC.

The rearrangement links TRBV30 to TRBJ2-7; the D is unclear. Germline CDR1 and CDR2: GTSNPN and SVGIG (reference sequence). V lost 4 bases and J 3 bases, leaving 13 bases between the germline ends. This CDR3 contains 13 residues. The CDR3 sequence is CAWTRPSRYEQYF. The CDR3 DNA reads as TGTGCCTGGACCAGGCCAAGCCGCTACGAGCAGTACTTC.

V is TRBV4-2 and J is TRBJ2-3; 9 bases align to TRBD2. CDR1 is LGHNA, CDR2 YNFKEQ, per germline. The CDR3 has 15 amino acids. The V gene end was trimmed by 1 base and the J gene end by 2 bases; junction bases not matched to a gene: 1. The CDR3: CASSQGGLATDTQYF. Here the CDR3 DNA reads TGTGCCAGCAGCCAAGGGGGACTAGCCACAGATACGCAGTATTTT.

This clone was counted only a few times. The rearrangement uses TRBV6-5 and TRBJ1-2; no firm D call. The germline V gene has CDR1 MNHEY and CDR2 SVGAGI. The CDR3 runs to 14 residues. Trimming pared 6 bases from V and 10 bases from J, leaving 21 bases between. CDR3 DNA: TGTGCCAGCAGGCCTTCATTGCTAACTATACCCTACACCTTC. Protein product: CASRPSLLTIPYTF.

This clone was picked up a small number of times. The J gene is TRBJ2-7, the V gene TRBV30; possibly TRBD1 for D (6 bases). Trimming took off 5 bases at V and 1 base at J, with 9 bases between the two ends. The germline V gene has CDR1 GTSNPN and CDR2 SVGIG (reference sequence). The CDR3 runs 12 residues. CDR3: CAWGGFSYEQYF. CDR3 nucleotide sequence: TGTGCCTGGGGGGGCTTTTCCTACGAGCAGTACTTC.

The CDR3 is CASSLDSTGGHEQFF. The CDR3 DNA follows: TGTGCCAGCAGCTTAGATTCGACAGGGGGGCATGAGCAGTTCTTC. The rearrangement joins TRBV7-8 to TRBJ2-1, with TRBD1 matching 9 bases. Germline-derived CDR1 and CDR2 are SGHVS and FQNEAQ. After removal of 1 base from V and 8 bases from J, the junction contained 6 bases not matched to a gene. The CDR3 covers 15 residues.

The chain links TRBV5-1 to TRBJ1-2, with no clear D. The V end lost 3 bases, the J end lost 4 bases, and 7 bases lay between the germline ends. CDR3 size: 12 residues. From germline, CDR1 is SGHRS and CDR2 YFSETQ. CDR3 in amino acids: CASSSDFYGYTF. The CDR3 coding sequence is TGCGCCAGCAGCTCAGACTTCTATGGCTACACCTTC.

The chain carries TRBV27 and TRBJ1-1; 9 nucleotides line up with TRBD1. In germline, CDR1 is MNHEY, CDR2 SMNVEV (reference sequence). With V trimmed by 5 bases and J by 9 bases, 7 bases remained unmatched. The CDR3 has 13 amino acids. The CDR3 nucleotides are TGTGCCAGCAGTGAACAGGGGGCCCTTAAAGCTTTCTTT. Residues: CASSEQGALKAFF.

This clone was seen a few times. J is TRBJ1-4 and V is TRBV2; D remains ambiguous. Deletions cut 5 bases from V and 7 bases from J, with 17 bases between. Germline V gives CDR1 SNHLY, CDR2 FYNNEI. The CDR3 runs 15 residues. CDR3 nucleotides: TGTGCCAGCAGTCGAGAGACATCCACCTCTGAAAAACTGTTTTTT. This codes for CASSRETSTSEKLFF.

CDR3 amino acids: CAITAGNYGYTF. CDR3 nucleotide sequence: TGTGCCATAACCGCGGGGAACTATGGCTACACCTTC. V gene TRBV10-3 combines with J gene TRBJ1-2; D is ambiguous. Trimming took off 9 bases at V and 2 bases at J, with 10 bases between the two ends. Germline loops: CDR1 ENHRY, CDR2 SYGVKD. The CDR3 runs to 12 residues.

J is TRBJ2-3 and V is TRBV4-3; 7 bases fit TRBD2. The CDR3 has 16 residues. The J segment lost 4 bases and the V segment lost 1 base, leaving 8 bases of the junction unmatched. The germline V gene has CDR1 LGHNA and CDR2 YSLEER. CDR3 sequence (DNA): TGCGCCAGCAGCCAAGCGACTAGCTCCGTCGCAGATACGCAGTATTTT. It specifies CASSQATSSVADTQYF.

The chain has TRBV19 and TRBJ2-2, with TRBD1 matching 8 bases. Trimming cost V 5 bases and J 4 bases; bases outside gene matches: 9. This CDR3 has 16 amino acids. From germline, CDR1 is LNHDA and CDR2 SQIVND (reference sequence). CDR3 sequence (DNA): TGTGCCAGTAGTGACGGTGACAGGGGCAGCACCGGGGAGCTGTTTTTT. Residues: CASSDGDRGSTGELFF.

The J gene is TRBJ2-7, the V gene TRBV6-5; D unclear. This CDR3 is built from 16 residues. V was shortened by 0 bases and J by 0 bases, with 12 bases between the two germline ends. Germline V gene lookup returns CDR1 MNHEY and CDR2 SVGAGI. In DNA, the CDR3 is TGTGCCAGCAGTTACTCGTCCTGGCAGAGCTCCTACGAGCAGTACTTC. Encoded protein: CASSYSSWQSSYEQYF.

This chain joins TRBV19 and TRBJ2-3, with 12 bases lining up with TRBD2. Germline CDR1 and CDR2: LNHDA and SQIVND (reference sequence). The CDR3 has 15 amino acids. The ends lost 7 bases at V and 4 bases at J; junction bases unmatched: 6. The DNA of the CDR3 is TGTGCCAGTACCTCTAGCGGGAGGGGGGCAGATACGCAGTATTTT. Translating gives CASTSSGRGADTQYF.

The J gene is TRBJ2-5, the V gene TRBV7-2; D possibly corresponds to TRBD2 (6 bases). Germline assignment: CDR1 SGHTA and CDR2 FQGNSA. Trimming removed 6 bases from V and 7 bases from J, with 15 bases in between. The CDR3 loop spans 13 amino acids. CDR3 amino acids: CASREGTAGTQYF. CDR3 nucleotides: TGTGCCAGCAGGGAGGGAACAGCGGGGACCCAGTACTTC.

The sample holds a few counts of this clone. The chain joins TRBV5-1 to TRBJ1-4; D not certain. The CDR3 extends over 15 amino acids. Trimming left V 4 bases short and J 7 bases short, with 17 bases between. CDR1 and CDR2 from the germline V gene are SGHRS and YFSETQ. As DNA, the CDR3 is TGCGCCAGCAGCCTATTGGCGGGGTTTGGTGAAAAACTGTTTTTT. This codes for CASSLLAGFGEKLFF.

The count of this clone is one. The gene calls are TRBV4-3 and TRBJ2-3, with TRBD2 identical over 7 bases. V dropped 0 bases and J dropped 3; count of bases not matched to a gene: 6. The germline gives CDR1 LGHNA, CDR2 YSLEER. The CDR3 runs to 16 residues. Here the CDR3 reads CASSQDGRVFTDTQYF. DNA of the CDR3: TGCGCCAGCAGCCAAGATGGGAGGGTCTTTACAGATACGCAGTATTTT.

The V and J genes are TRBV27 and TRBJ2-3, with TRBD2 identical over 9 bases. The germline V gene has CDR1 MNHEY and CDR2 SMNVEV (reference sequence). V was pared by 2 bases and J by 5 bases, with 2 bases of the junction left unmatched. This CDR3 is built from 14 residues. The chain's CDR3 is CASSLLAGRDTQYF. CDR3 in DNA: TGTGCCAGCAGTTTACTAGCGGGGAGAGATACGCAGTATTTT.